Sequencing of this TCR beta chain was carried out in a study of cytomegalovirus exposure and HLA in healthy donors. The PCR ran on 60 Vbeta and 13 Jbeta primers. This table comes from immunoSEQ multiplex PCR, and its TCRdb copy is limited to in-frame clones, with some not included. The data show about 83,000 clones, around 79% seen once. Broader study findings: A list of 150 to 200 TCR beta chains associated with cytomegalovirus was given.

About this clone itself: Its target is unknown.

CDR1 and CDR2 from the germline V gene are LNHNV and YYDKDF (reference sequence). The germline V and J ends were trimmed by 5 bases and 4 bases, with 6 bases remaining between them. This CDR3 is built from 12 residues. The V call is TRBV15, the J call TRBJ1-3; D ambiguous. Specimen: PBMCs. The TCR was taken from a man younger than 30 in good health and CMV-seropositive. CDR3 residues: CATSPLGNTIYF. Here the CDR3 DNA reads TGTGCCACCAGCCCCCTGGGAAACACCATATATTTT.